Shown below are 7 T cell receptor beta chains from a single sample sequenced in a study of beta chain features in type 1 diabetes. Sequenced material consisted of expressed TCRB transcripts (all of the isolated RNA was reverse transcribed). Some clones are missing from TCRdb's copy, which holds only in-frame ones; the method was immunoSEQ multiplex PCR. The profile shows 150,000 to 180,000 clones, 9% to 12% of them singletons. Regarding the study as a whole: Type 1 diabetes patients had moderately but significantly shorter TCRB CDR3s in all four CD4+ subsets.

For these TCRs, the target antigens are not known. The sequenced sample consisted of central memory CD4+ T cells from blood. These receptors came from a man in his thirties or forties with type 1 diabetes.

This clone was observed a few times. The chain recombines TRBV4-2 with TRBJ2-3; the D gene is possibly TRBD2 (6 bases). The CDR3 runs to 14 residues. Trimming shortened V by 1 base and J by 3 bases, and 8 bases separated the two germline ends. Per the germline V gene, CDR1 is LGHNA and CDR2 is YNFKEQ. The CDR3 nucleotides are TGTGCCAGCAGCCAAGTCGGGGGTACAGATACGCAGTATTTT. Its protein product is CASSQVGGTDTQYF.

This clone has a handful of counts. The chain uses TRBV6-1 and TRBJ1-2; TRBD1 aligns across 10 bases. There are 18 residues in the CDR3. V lost 1 base to trimming and J lost 2 bases; unmatched junction nucleotides: 10. Germline-derived CDR1 and CDR2 are MNHNS and SASEGT. CDR3 sequence: CASSEVETGGAENYGYTF. CDR3 in DNA: TGTGCCAGCAGTGAAGTAGAGACAGGGGGCGCGGAAAACTATGGCTACACCTTC.

This clone was observed a handful of times. This chain connects TRBV6-4 to TRBJ2-1; perhaps TRBD2 as D (6 bases). Trimming stripped 9 bases from V and 4 bases from J, with 16 bases between. Germline values: CDR1 MRHNA, CDR2 SNTAGT. The CDR3 is made up of 14 amino acids. CDR3 amino acids: CARRDLKLYNEQFF. CDR3 DNA: TGTGCCAGGAGGGACTTAAAGCTATACAATGAGCAGTTCTTC.

There are a few counts of this clone. CDR3 bases: TGCGCCAGCAGCCCAGGGGGTAGAAACAATGAGCAGTTCTTC. Its protein product is CASSPGGRNNEQFF. This chain links TRBV5-1 with TRBJ2-1; 7 bases fit TRBD1. The V gene's germline CDR1 is SGHRS and CDR2 YFSETQ. The trim removed 4 bases at V and 5 bases at J, leaving 6 bases unmatched. This CDR3 comprises 14 residues.

The genes are TRBV5-1 and TRBJ2-7; 8 bases line up with TRBD1. CDR3 size: 14 residues. Germline V gene data show CDR1 as SGHRS and CDR2 as YFSETQ. The V and J ends lost 0 bases and 9 bases, in that order; junction bases with no gene match: 8. The CDR3 is CASSLEPGGVGQYF. CDR3 DNA: TGCGCCAGCAGCTTGGAACCAGGGGGCGTGGGGCAGTACTTC. Using reference TRBV5-1 and TRBJ2-7 for the parts outside the CDR3, the full variable domain is KAGVTQTPRYLIKTRGQQVTLSCSPISGHRSVSWYQQTPGQGLQFLFEYFSETQRNKGNFPGRFSGRQFSNSRSEMNVSTLELGDSALYLCASSLEPGGVGQYFGPGTRLTVT.

The V call is TRBV5-1, the J call TRBJ2-3; D possibly corresponds to TRBD2 (6 bases). Germline CDR1 and CDR2: SGHRS and YFSETQ. The CDR3 covers 14 residues. With 0 bases removed from V and 6 bases from J, the gap between germline ends came to 11 bases. CDR3 amino acids: CASSLARDSDTQYF. In DNA form, the CDR3 reads TGCGCCAGCAGCTTGGCCAGGGACTCCGATACGCAGTATTTT.

This clone was picked up many times. The V and J genes are TRBV19 and TRBJ2-7, with 7 bases that match TRBD1. The CDR3 is 14 residues long. V shed 6 bases, J shed 6 bases, and the junction held 11 bases outside the gene matches. CDR1 LNHDA and CDR2 SQIVND come from the germline V gene (reference sequence). CDR3 nucleotides: TGTGCCAGTAGAAATAGACAGGGCATCGGCGAGCAGTACTTC. Protein sequence: CASRNRQGIGEQYF.